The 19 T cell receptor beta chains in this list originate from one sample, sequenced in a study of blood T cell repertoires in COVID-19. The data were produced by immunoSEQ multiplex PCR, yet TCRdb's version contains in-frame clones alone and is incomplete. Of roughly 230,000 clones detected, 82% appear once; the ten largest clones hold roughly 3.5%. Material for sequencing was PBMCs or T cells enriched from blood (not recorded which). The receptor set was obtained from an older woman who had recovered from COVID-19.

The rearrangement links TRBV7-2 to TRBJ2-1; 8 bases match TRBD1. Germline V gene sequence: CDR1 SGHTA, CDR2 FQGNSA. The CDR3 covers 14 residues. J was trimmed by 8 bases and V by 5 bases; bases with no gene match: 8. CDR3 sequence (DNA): TGTGCCAGCAGCGGACGGACAGGGTCCGATGAGCAGTTCTTC. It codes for CASSGRTGSDEQFF.

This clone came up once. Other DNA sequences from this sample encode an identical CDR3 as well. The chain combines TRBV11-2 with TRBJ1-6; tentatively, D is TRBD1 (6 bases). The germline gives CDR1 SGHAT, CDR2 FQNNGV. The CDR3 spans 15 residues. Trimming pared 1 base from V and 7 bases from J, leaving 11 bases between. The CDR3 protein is CASSLVARGNSPLHF. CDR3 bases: TGTGCCAGCAGCTTAGTAGCCAGGGGAAATTCACCCCTCCACTTT.

CDR3 coding DNA: TGTGCCAGCAGCTTGGGTCCGGGACAGGGGAACAGAAAACTGTTTTTT. This translates into CASSLGPGQGNRKLFF. The chain joins TRBV5-6 to TRBJ1-4; TRBD1 matches at 10 bases. V shed 0 bases, J shed 10 bases, and the junction held 9 bases outside the gene matches. The CDR3 loop spans 16 amino acids. Germline CDR1 SGHDT, CDR2 YYEEEE.

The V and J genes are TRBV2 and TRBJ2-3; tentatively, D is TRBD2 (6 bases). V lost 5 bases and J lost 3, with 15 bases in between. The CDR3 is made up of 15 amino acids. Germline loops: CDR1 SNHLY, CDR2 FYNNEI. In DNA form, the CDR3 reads TGTGCCAGCAGTCCTGGGACTCGACGGACAGATACGCAGTATTTT. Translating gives CASSPGTRRTDTQYF.

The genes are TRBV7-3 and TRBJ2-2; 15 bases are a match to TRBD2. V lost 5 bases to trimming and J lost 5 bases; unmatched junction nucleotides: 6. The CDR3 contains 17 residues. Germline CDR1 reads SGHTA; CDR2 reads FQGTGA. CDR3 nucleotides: TGTGCCAGCAGCCCGGGACTAGCGGGGGGAGGAACCGGGGAGCTGTTTTTT. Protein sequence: CASSPGLAGGGTGELFF.

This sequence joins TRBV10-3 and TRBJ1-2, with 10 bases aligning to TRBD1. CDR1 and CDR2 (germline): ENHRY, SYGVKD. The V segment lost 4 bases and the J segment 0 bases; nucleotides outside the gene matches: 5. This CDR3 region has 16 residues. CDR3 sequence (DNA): TGTGCCATCAGTGGGGACAGGGGCCAGCCTAACTATGGCTACACCTTC. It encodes CAISGDRGQPNYGYTF.

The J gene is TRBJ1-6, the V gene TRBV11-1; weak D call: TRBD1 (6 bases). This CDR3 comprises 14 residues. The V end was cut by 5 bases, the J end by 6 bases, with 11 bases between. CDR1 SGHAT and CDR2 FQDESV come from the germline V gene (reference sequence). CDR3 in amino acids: CASSHGTPNSPLHF. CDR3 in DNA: TGTGCCAGCAGCCACGGGACACCTAATTCACCCCTCCACTTT.

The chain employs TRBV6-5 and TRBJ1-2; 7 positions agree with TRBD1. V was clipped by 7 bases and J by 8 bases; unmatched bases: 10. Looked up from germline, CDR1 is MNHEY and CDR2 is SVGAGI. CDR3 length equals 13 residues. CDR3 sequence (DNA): TGTGCCAGCATCAACACAGGGGTCGGCGGCTACACCTTC. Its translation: CASINTGVGGYTF.

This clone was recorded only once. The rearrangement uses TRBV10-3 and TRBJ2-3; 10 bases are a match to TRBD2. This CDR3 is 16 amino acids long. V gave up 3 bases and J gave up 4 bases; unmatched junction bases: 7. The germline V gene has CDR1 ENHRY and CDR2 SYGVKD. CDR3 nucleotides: TGTGCCATCAGTGAACGCCTAGCGGGGGCGGCAGATACGCAGTATTTT. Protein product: CAISERLAGAADTQYF.

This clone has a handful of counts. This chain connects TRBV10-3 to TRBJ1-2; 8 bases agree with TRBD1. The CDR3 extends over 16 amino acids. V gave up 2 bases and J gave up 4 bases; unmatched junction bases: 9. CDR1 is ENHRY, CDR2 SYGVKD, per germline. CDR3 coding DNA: TGTGCCATCAGTGAGCGTACAGGGGGGAGCATCTATGGCTACACCTTC. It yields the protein CAISERTGGSIYGYTF.

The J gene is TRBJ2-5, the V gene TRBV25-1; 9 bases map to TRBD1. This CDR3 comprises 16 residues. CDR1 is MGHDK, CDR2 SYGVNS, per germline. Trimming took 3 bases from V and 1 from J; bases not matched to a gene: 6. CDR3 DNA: TGTGCCAGCAGTGACCCCAGACAGGGGGGCCAAGAGACCCAGTACTTC. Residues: CASSDPRQGGQETQYF. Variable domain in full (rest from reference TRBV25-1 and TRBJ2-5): EADIYQTPRYLVIGTGKKITLECSQTMGHDKMYWYQQDPGMELHLIHYSYGVNSTEKGDLSSESTVSRIRTEHFPLTLESARPSHTSQYLCASSDPRQGGQETQYFGPGTRLLVL.

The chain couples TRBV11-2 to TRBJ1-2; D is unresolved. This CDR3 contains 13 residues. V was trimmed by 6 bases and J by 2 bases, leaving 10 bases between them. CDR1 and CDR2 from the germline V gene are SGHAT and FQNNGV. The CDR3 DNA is TGTGCCAGCAGTGAGGGATCCAACTATGGCTACACCTTC. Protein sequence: CASSEGSNYGYTF. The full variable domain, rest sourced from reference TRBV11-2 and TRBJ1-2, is EAGVAQSPRYKIIEKRQSVAFWCNPISGHATLYWYQQILGQGPKLLIQFQNNGVVDDSQLPKDRFSAERLKGVDSTLKIQPAKLEDSAVYLCASSEGSNYGYTFGSGTRLTVV.

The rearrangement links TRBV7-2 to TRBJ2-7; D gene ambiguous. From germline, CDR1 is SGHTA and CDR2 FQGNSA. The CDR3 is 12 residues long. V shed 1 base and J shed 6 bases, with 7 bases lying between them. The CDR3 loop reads CASSLGSGEQYF. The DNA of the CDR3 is TGTGCCAGCAGCTTAGGGTCCGGCGAGCAGTACTTC.

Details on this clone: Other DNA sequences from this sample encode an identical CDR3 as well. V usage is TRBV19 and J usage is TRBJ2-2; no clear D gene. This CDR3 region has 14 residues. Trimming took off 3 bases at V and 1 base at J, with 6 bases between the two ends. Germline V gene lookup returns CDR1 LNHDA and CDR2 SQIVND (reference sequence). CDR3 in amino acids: CASSIGRNTGELFF. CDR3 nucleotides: TGTGCCAGTAGTATTGGCCGGAACACCGGGGAGCTGTTTTTT.

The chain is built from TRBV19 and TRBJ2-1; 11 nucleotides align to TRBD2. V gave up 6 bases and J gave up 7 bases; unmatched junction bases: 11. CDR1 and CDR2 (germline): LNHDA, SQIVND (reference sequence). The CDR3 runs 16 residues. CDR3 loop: CASSLYSSGRMNEQFF. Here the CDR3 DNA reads TGTGCCAGTAGCCTTTACTCTAGCGGGAGGATGAATGAGCAGTTCTTC.

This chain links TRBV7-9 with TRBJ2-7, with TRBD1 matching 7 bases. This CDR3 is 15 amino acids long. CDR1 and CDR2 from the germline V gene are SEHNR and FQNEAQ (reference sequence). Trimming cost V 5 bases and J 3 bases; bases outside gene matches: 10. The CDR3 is CASSPHPGTVYEQYF. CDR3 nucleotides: TGTGCCAGCAGCCCCCACCCTGGGACAGTCTACGAGCAGTACTTC.

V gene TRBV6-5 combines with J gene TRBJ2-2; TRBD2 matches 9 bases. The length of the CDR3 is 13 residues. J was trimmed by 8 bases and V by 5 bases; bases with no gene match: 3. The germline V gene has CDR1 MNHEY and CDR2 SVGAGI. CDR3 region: CASSLGLAGELFF. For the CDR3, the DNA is TGTGCCAGCAGTCTCGGACTAGCGGGGGAGCTGTTTTTT.

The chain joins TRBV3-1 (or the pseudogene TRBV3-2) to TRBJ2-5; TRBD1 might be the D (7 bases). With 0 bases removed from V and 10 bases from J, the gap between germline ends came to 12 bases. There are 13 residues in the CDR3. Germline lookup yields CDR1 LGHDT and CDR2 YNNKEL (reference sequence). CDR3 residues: CASSQDWRDSQYF. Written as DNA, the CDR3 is TGTGCCAGCAGCCAAGATTGGAGGGACAGCCAGTACTTC.

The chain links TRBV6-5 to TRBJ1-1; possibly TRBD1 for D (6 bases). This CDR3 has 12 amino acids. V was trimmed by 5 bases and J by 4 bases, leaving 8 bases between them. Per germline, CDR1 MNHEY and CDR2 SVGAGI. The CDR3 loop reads CASSRGGTEAFF. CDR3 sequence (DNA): TGTGCCAGCAGTAGAGGGGGCACTGAAGCTTTCTTT.